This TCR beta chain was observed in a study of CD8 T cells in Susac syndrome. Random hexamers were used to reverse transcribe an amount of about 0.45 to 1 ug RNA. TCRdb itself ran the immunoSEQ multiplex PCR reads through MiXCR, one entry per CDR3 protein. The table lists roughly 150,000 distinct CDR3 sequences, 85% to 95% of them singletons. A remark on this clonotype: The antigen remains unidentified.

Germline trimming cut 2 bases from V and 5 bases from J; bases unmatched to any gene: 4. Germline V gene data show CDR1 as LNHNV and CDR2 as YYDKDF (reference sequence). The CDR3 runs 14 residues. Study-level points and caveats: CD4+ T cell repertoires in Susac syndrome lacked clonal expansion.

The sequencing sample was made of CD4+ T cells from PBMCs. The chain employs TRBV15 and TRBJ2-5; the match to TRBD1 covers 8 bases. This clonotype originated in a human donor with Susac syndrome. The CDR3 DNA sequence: TGTGCCACCAGCAGAATCGGACAGGGTGAGACCCAGTACTTC. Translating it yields CATSRIGQGETQYF.